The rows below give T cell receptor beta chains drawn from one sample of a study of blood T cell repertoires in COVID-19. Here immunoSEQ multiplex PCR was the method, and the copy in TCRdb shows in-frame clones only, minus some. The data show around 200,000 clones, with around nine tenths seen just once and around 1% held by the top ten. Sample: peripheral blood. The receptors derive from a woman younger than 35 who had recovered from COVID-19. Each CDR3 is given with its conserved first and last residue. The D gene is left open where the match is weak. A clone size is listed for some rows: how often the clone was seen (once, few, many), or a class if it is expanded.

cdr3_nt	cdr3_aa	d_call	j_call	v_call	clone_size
TGCGCCAGCAGCTATTCCGGTTCGGGAGATACGCAGTATTTT	CASSYSGSGDTQYF	-	TRBJ2-3	TRBV5-1	-
TGCAGCCCCGGCTCGGGGATAGAAGCTTTCTTT	CSPGSGIEAFF	-	TRBJ1-1	TRBV20-1	-
TGTGCCAGCAGTGAAGGGGAGGGAATAACCTACGAGCAGTACTTC	CASSEGEGITYEQYF	TRBD2	TRBJ2-7	TRBV6-1	-
TGTGCCAGCAGCTCCTCCATTTGGGGGGGGGCCGCGAACACCGGGGAGCTGTTTTTT	CASSSSIWGGAANTGELFF	-	TRBJ2-2	TRBV11-2	-
TGTGCCAGCAGTTTTCGTGCCCGGGAGACTTATGGCTACACCTTC	CASSFRARETYGYTF	-	TRBJ1-2	TRBV6-2/TRBV6-3	-
TGTGCCAGCTCACCCTACACCGTGCCAGCGGTAACCTACAATGAGCAGTTCTTC	CASSPYTVPAVTYNEQFF	-	TRBJ2-1	TRBV18	-
TGTGCCAGCTCACCAGGCCCAGGTCGGGATACGCAGTATTTT	CASSPGPGRDTQYF	-	TRBJ2-3	TRBV18	-
TGTGCCACCAGTGCCCACAGGGGCCCAACCGGGGAGCTGTTTTTT	CATSAHRGPTGELFF	TRBD1	TRBJ2-2	TRBV24-1	-
TGTGCCAGCAGTTCCCTATCTCAGACAGGGAGTGAAAAACTGTTTTTT	CASSSLSQTGSEKLFF	TRBD1	TRBJ1-4	TRBV27	-
TGTGCCAGCTCACCGGGGCGACCCTCTGGAAACACCATATATTTT	CASSPGRPSGNTIYF	-	TRBJ1-3	TRBV18	-
TGTGCCAGCAGCTTAAGGGGAGGGGCCGGGAATTCACCCCTCCACTTT	CASSLRGGAGNSPLHF	-	TRBJ1-6	TRBV7-3	few
TGTGCCAGCAGCTTGGACAGGGACCAGCCCCAGCATTTT	CASSLDRDQPQHF	TRBD1	TRBJ1-5	TRBV7-2	-
TGTGCCAGCAGCACGGACAGGTTCCAGGGCTACACCTTC	CASSTDRFQGYTF	TRBD1	TRBJ1-2	TRBV7-3	-
TGCAGCGTCCACCCCGGGATTACGCAGTATTTT	CSVHPGITQYF	-	TRBJ2-3	TRBV29-1	-
TGTGCCAGCAGTCGAGCGGGAGGCTACAATGAGCAGTTCTTC	CASSRAGGYNEQFF	TRBD2	TRBJ2-1	TRBV6-4	-
TGTGCCAGCAGCTTATCGGGACAGCCATTCACAGATACGCAGTATTTT	CASSLSGQPFTDTQYF	TRBD1	TRBJ2-3	TRBV7-3	-
TGTGCCAGCAGCCCCGGGTCTCCTTATGGCTACACCTTC	CASSPGSPYGYTF	-	TRBJ1-2	TRBV6-5	-
TGTGCCACCAGTGATTTAAAAAAGACAGGGGGAACCTACAATGAGCAGTTCTTC	CATSDLKKTGGTYNEQFF	TRBD1	TRBJ2-1	TRBV24-1	-
TGTGCCAGCAGCCAAGTTATCAAGGACAGGTGGCATGGCTACACCTTC	CASSQVIKDRWHGYTF	TRBD1	TRBJ1-2	TRBV3-1/TRBV3-2	-
TGTGCCAGCAGCTTATTTAGCGGGGTAGAGACCCAGTACTTC	CASSLFSGVETQYF	TRBD2	TRBJ2-5	TRBV7-2	-
TGTGCCAGCAGTCTCACGGGCACTGAAGCTTTCTTT	CASSLTGTEAFF	-	TRBJ1-1	TRBV27	-
TGTGCCAGCAGGATAGGACAACAAGAAGCTTTCTTT	CASRIGQQEAFF	-	TRBJ1-1	TRBV6-5	-
TGTGCCACCAGTGAGGGGAGGAGAGCCGGGGAGCTGTTTTTT	CATSEGRRAGELFF	-	TRBJ2-2	TRBV24-1	once
TGTGCCAGTAGTGTTGCGGGGGAAGTAGATACGCAGTATTTT	CASSVAGEVDTQYF	TRBD2	TRBJ2-3	TRBV19	-
TGTGCCAGCAGCTCGAAGCTCTCCAAAAACATTCAGTACTTC	CASSSKLSKNIQYF	-	TRBJ2-4	TRBV7-2	-
TGTGCCAGCAGCGTAGAAGCACCGCAGGGCGATGAGCAGTTCTTC	CASSVEAPQGDEQFF	-	TRBJ2-1	TRBV9	-
TGTGCCAGTATGGGGGAGGTCATCGAAGCTTTCTTT	CASMGEVIEAFF	-	TRBJ1-1	TRBV19	-
TGCGCCAGCAGCCAAGAGGGCAGCTACTCCTACGAGCAGTACTTC	CASSQEGSYSYEQYF	-	TRBJ2-7	TRBV4-1	-
TGTGCCAGCAGGAGGTCCGGGGAGCTGTTTTTT	CASRRSGELFF	-	TRBJ2-2	TRBV27	-
TGTGCCAGCAGCTTAGGGACAGGGCGAGGAAGGCAGCCCCAGCATTTT	CASSLGTGRGRQPQHF	TRBD1	TRBJ1-5	TRBV11-2	-
TGTGCCAGCAGCGTAGCTAGCGGGGGGGGGCTTGAGACCCAGTACTTC	CASSVASGGGLETQYF	TRBD2	TRBJ2-5	TRBV9	-
TGTGCCAGCAGCTTATCGGACAGGGGCACAGATACGCAGTATTTT	CASSLSDRGTDTQYF	TRBD1	TRBJ2-3	TRBV7-2	-
TGTGCCAGCAGCTTAGGGCGAACCGGGACAGGGGTTGGGGATGAGCAGTTCTTC	CASSLGRTGTGVGDEQFF	TRBD1	TRBJ2-1	TRBV7-9	-
TGTGCCATCAGCCGACTAGAGAACACCGGGGAGCTGTTTTTT	CAISRLENTGELFF	-	TRBJ2-2	TRBV10-3	once
TGTGCCAGCAGCTTGGGGGAGGCTATCGAGTCTGAAGCTTTCTTT	CASSLGEAIESEAFF	-	TRBJ1-1	TRBV5-8	-
TGTGCCATCAGTGACCCTCGTAAGACCCAGTACTTC	CAISDPRKTQYF	-	TRBJ2-5	TRBV10-3	-
TGTGCCAGCAGCCAGCCCAGGGGCTCCTACGAGCAGTACTTC	CASSQPRGSYEQYF	-	TRBJ2-7	TRBV28	-
TGTGCCAGTAGTATCCGTCGACAGGGGGCCTGGGTCGCGGATACGCAGTATTTT	CASSIRRQGAWVADTQYF	TRBD1	TRBJ2-3	TRBV19	-
TGTGCCAGCAGCGTAGACCCGGGGTCAGAGACCCAGTACTTC	CASSVDPGSETQYF	-	TRBJ2-5	TRBV9	-